This T cell receptor (beta chain) was sequenced for a study of blood T cell repertoires in COVID-19. Study context: Samples representing acute and convalescent COVID-19 were sourced from the United States, Italy and Spain. PBMCs, B-cell-depleted T cells, or T cells were the source of the cDNA or gDNA that made up the material.

Authors' data handling: Reference gene primer amplification in the assay estimated nucleated cell counts. TCRdb keeps only in-frame clones here, not all; method: immunoSEQ multiplex PCR. V and J calls plus clone size are reproduced from that table; the DNA served to infer D and trimming. The data contain some 150,000 clones, 65% to 90% of them singletons. Unmatched junction bases numbered 11, after V lost 4 bases and J lost 6 bases. Germline V gene data show CDR1 as SGHDT and CDR2 as YYEEEE. The CDR3 spans 17 residues. This clonotype was sampled from a man in his sixties or seventies with acute or convalescent COVID-19. V usage is TRBV5-6 and J usage is TRBJ2-7, with TRBD2 matching 15 bases. Sample: peripheral blood. The DNA of the CDR3 is TGTGCCAGCAGCACGTCCCGGACTAGCGGGAGGGCCGCCGAGCAGTACTTC. It is translated as CASSTSRTSGRAAEQYF.